This T cell receptor (beta chain) derives from a study of early T cells in non-severe SARS-CoV-2 infection. The CDR3 spans 15 residues. Germline-derived CDR1 and CDR2 are SGHNT and YYREEE (reference sequence). The V gene end was trimmed by 4 bases and the J gene end by 8 bases; junction bases not matched to a gene: 11. TCRdb re-derived calls from the 5' RACE reads in MiXCR, one entry per CDR3 protein. In the table there are about 56,000 distinct CDR3 sequences, 10% to 15% of which are singletons. This clonotype was recorded many times. Sequenced input: whole blood. This chain connects TRBV5-4 to TRBJ1-1; the match to TRBD1 covers 10 bases. The sequence came from an adult who was a healthcare worker with PCR-confirmed SARS-CoV-2 infection or an uninfected control (not recorded which). CDR3 sequence reads: CASSPGVTGGEEAFF. CDR3 bases: TGTGCCAGCAGCCCGGGGGTGACAGGGGGCGAGGAAGCTTTCTTT.